The clone carrying this T cell receptor (beta chain) occurred a few times. The antigen remains undetermined. The data were produced by immunoSEQ multiplex PCR, yet TCRdb's version contains in-frame clones alone and is incomplete. Of under 70,000 clones in the sample, around 86% were seen once. Patients who had autoimmune disease history or got systemic immunosuppression were left out. CDR3 size: 16 residues. The V gene's germline CDR1 is MDHEN and CDR2 SYDVKM. Trimming at V came to 6 bases and at J to 4 bases, leaving 6 bases not matched to a gene. This sample is drawn from a study of OX40 agonist ivuxolimab in advanced cancers. Broader study findings: Average numbers of expanded clones were greater in CD8+ T cells than in CD4+.

This chain connects TRBV28 to TRBJ2-1, with 13 bases matching TRBD2. The TCR was taken from an adult with an advanced solid tumor such as melanoma, head and neck, liver or kidney cancer. The starting material was CD4+ or CD8+ T cells sorted from blood, obtained in a trial of the OX40 agonist ivuxolimab. CDR3 region: CASSGTSGRGYNEQFF. The CDR3 nucleotides are TGTGCCAGCAGCGGCACTAGCGGGAGGGGTTACAATGAGCAGTTCTTC.